This TCR beta chain was documented in a study of cytotoxic CD8 clonotypes in ibrutinib-treated CLL. The wider study: Samples yielded averages of 255,043 productive templates and around 99,000 productive rearrangements.

Deep sequencing aimed at 1 in 200,000 to 1 in 1 million T cells' resolution. The repertoire was sequenced with immunoSEQ multiplex PCR; TCRdb's copy has only in-frame clones and lacks some. This table has tens of thousands of clones, 70% to 90% appearing once. Note on this clone: What it binds is not known.

Study results and limitations: Baseline levels were approached again at progression, after clonality had risen at ibrutinib response. At baseline, clonality was higher than in age-matched healthy donors and correlated with CD8+ counts.

This CDR3 comprises 15 residues. The V segment lost 0 bases and the J segment 3 bases; nucleotides outside the gene matches: 5. From germline, CDR1 is SGDLS and CDR2 YYNGEE. This sequence originates from a human donor with chronic lymphocytic leukemia. The material was PBMCs, obtained before ibrutinib treatment. The chain carries TRBV9 and TRBJ2-7; 8 bases are shared with TRBD1. Written as DNA, the CDR3 is TGTGCCAGCAGCGTAGGGGAGGACAGGGACTACGAGCAGTACTTC. Translating it yields CASSVGEDRDYEQYF.